Listed below are T cell receptor beta chains from one sample, sequenced in a study of cytomegalovirus exposure and HLA in healthy donors. Here immunoSEQ multiplex PCR was the method, and the copy in TCRdb shows in-frame clones only, minus some. Of about 130,000 clones in the sample, 60% to 80% were seen once. The sample was PBMCs. The source of these receptors is a woman in her forties or fifties in good health and CMV-seronegative. Both conserved end residues are part of each CDR3. Fields, in order: J gene, clone size, V gene, D gene, CDR3 DNA, CDR3 protein. D genes are given only for firm matches. The size entry is marked missing in some rows and otherwise reads once, few, many or a size class.

>TRBJ1-1|-|TRBV27|TRBD1
TGTGCCAGCAGTCCCGGGACAGTCCGACGGACTGAAGCTTTCTTT
CASSPGTVRRTEAFF
>TRBJ2-3|-|TRBV27|TRBD2
TGTGCCAGCGGCTCAGCGGGAAGTCGCACAGATACGCAGTATTTT
CASGSAGSRTDTQYF
>TRBJ2-5|-|TRBV19|-
TGTGCCAGTAGTATCGCCGGACACTCATTACAAGAGACCCAGTACTTC
CASSIAGHSLQETQYF
>TRBJ2-1|-|TRBV27|TRBD2
TGTGCCAGCAAATGGACTAGCGGGAGTTTCGATGAGCAGTTCTTC
CASKWTSGSFDEQFF
>TRBJ2-6|-|TRBV7-8|-
TGTGCCAGCAGCTCGATACCAGGGGTTGGGGCCAACGTCCTGACTTTC
CASSSIPGVGANVLTF
>TRBJ2-7|-|TRBV10-2|TRBD2
TGCGCCAGCAGTGTTGCGGGAGTCTACGAGCAGTACTTC
CASSVAGVYEQYF
>TRBJ2-7|-|TRBV6-6|-
TGTGCCAGCAGTTCTACCTACGAGCAGTACTTC
CASSSTYEQYF
>TRBJ1-1|-|TRBV27|-
TGTGCCAGCACTGAGTCCGCCGGGAGGGACACTGAAGCTTTCTTT
CASTESAGRDTEAFF
>TRBJ1-1|-|TRBV10-3|TRBD1
TGTGCCATCAGGACAGGGGGTAGAATCACTGAAGCTTTCTTT
CAIRTGGRITEAFF
>TRBJ2-7|-|TRBV7-2|TRBD2
TGTGCCAGCAGCTCGGGACTAGCGAGAAGCTCCTACGAGCAGTACTTC
CASSSGLARSSYEQYF
>TRBJ2-1|-|TRBV7-2|TRBD2
TGTGCCAGCAGCGGGACTAGCTACAATGAGCAGTTCTTC
CASSGTSYNEQFF
>TRBJ2-7|-|TRBV28|TRBD2
TGTGCCAGCAGTGTAACTAGCGTAGTCTCCTACGAGCAGTACTTC
CASSVTSVVSYEQYF
>TRBJ2-7|-|TRBV30|TRBD1
TGTGCCTGGAGTGAAGGACAGGGGGCTTTCAACGAGCAGTACTTC
CAWSEGQGAFNEQYF
>TRBJ2-7|once|TRBV9|-
TGTGCCAGCAGCGTAGATAGCGGTCCCTACGAGCAGTACTTC
CASSVDSGPYEQYF
>TRBJ2-3|-|TRBV11-3|-
TGTGCCAGCGCGCAGGCAGGCACAGATACGCAGTATTTT
CASAQAGTDTQYF
>TRBJ2-1|-|TRBV9|TRBD2
TGTGCCAGCAGCCCGGGGACTAGCGGGACTGGTGAGCAGTTCTTC
CASSPGTSGTGEQFF
>TRBJ2-7|-|TRBV28|-
TGTGCCAGCACAACCGGGTTCTACGAGCAGTACTTC
CASTTGFYEQYF
>TRBJ2-7|-|TRBV7-2|-
TGTGCCAGCAGCTTAGAGGGGTCCTCCTACGAGCAGTACTTC
CASSLEGSSYEQYF
>TRBJ2-2|once|TRBV19|-
TGTGCCAGTAGTATCGTGGGACTTCCCGGGGAGCTGTTTTTT
CASSIVGLPGELFF
>TRBJ2-7|-|TRBV5-4|TRBD2
TGTGCCAGCAGCTCCCCCTCCGCTAGCGGGACCTACGAGCAGTACTTC
CASSSPSASGTYEQYF
>TRBJ1-2|few|TRBV28|TRBD1
TGTGCCAGCAGTGAAACCGGGACAGTTATCTATGGCTACACCTTC
CASSETGTVIYGYTF
>TRBJ1-1|-|TRBV25-1|TRBD1
TGTGCCAGCGTGGACAGGGTGAACACTGAAGCTTTCTTT
CASVDRVNTEAFF